This T cell receptor (beta chain) was captured by sequencing in a study of T cell responses to AZD1222 COVID-19 vaccine. This CDR3 has 14 amino acids. CDR1 is SGHRS, CDR2 YFSETQ, per germline. Trimming shortened V by 3 bases and J by 1 base, and 10 bases separated the two germline ends. Using immunoSEQ multiplex PCR, the repertoire was profiled, and TCRdb retains in-frame clones only, with some absent. This table holds under 200,000 clones, 80% to 95% found once. The genes are TRBV5-1 and TRBJ1-1; D possibly corresponds to TRBD1 (5 bases). The clonotype originates from an adult in good health. The sequencing used peripheral blood, collected on day 0 of AZD1222 vaccination. CDR3 nucleotides: TGCGCCAGCAGCTCCGGGACCGCGAACACTGAAGCTTTCTTT. This sequence encodes CASSSGTANTEAFF.